The rows below give T cell receptor beta chains drawn from one sample of a study of cytomegalovirus exposure and HLA in healthy donors. Method: immunoSEQ multiplex PCR; TCRdb's copy keeps in-frame clones and lacks some. The sample lists around 120,000 clones, roughly four fifths occurring once. Material for sequencing was PBMCs. The receptor set was obtained from a boy younger than 18 in good health and CMV-seronegative. The CDR3 runs from the conserved cysteine through the conserved F or W. The D gene is left open where the match is weak. Size values are once, few and many counts, or a class for expanded clones, and some rows have none.

>TRBV27|NA|TRBD2|TRBJ2-1
CASSVQTLAGEYNEQFF
TGTGCCAGCAGTGTACAAACACTAGCGGGGGAATACAATGAGCAGTTCTTC
>TRBV9|NA|NA|TRBJ1-1
CASSVTGGGTEAFF
TGTGCCAGCAGCGTTACGGGGGGCGGCACTGAAGCTTTCTTT
>TRBV29-1|NA|TRBD1|TRBJ2-1
CSVEEGGLYNEQFF
TGCAGCGTTGAAGAAGGGGGCCTTTACAATGAGCAGTTCTTC
>TRBV19|few|TRBD1|TRBJ2-2
CASSKTGQGGELFF
TGTGCCAGTAGTAAGACAGGGCAGGGTGGGGAGCTGTTTTTT
>TRBV7-2|NA|NA|TRBJ2-7
CASSAAQGYYEQYF
TGTGCCAGCAGCGCCGCCCAGGGGTACTACGAGCAGTACTTC
>TRBV10-3|NA|NA|TRBJ2-2
CAISESTRQGYGELFF
TGTGCCATCAGTGAGTCGACTCGCCAGGGGTACGGGGAGCTGTTTTTT
>TRBV11-2|NA|TRBD2|TRBJ2-7
CASSPGRLAGSYEQYF
TGTGCCAGCAGCCCTGGAAGACTAGCGGGGTCCTACGAGCAGTACTTC
>TRBV7-9|NA|NA|TRBJ2-2
CASSNRMAPGELFF
TGTGCCAGCAGCAACCGAATGGCACCGGGGGAGCTGTTTTTT
>TRBV7-2|NA|TRBD2|TRBJ2-5
CASSLEYAGGSGTQYF
TGTGCCAGCAGCTTAGAGTATGCGGGAGGGTCCGGGACCCAGTACTTC
>TRBV11-1|NA|NA|TRBJ2-2
CASSFPGGYSDTGELFF
TGTGCCAGCAGCTTTCCCGGAGGGTATTCGGACACCGGGGAGCTGTTTTTT
>TRBV18|NA|NA|TRBJ2-1
CASSPRGNNEQFF
TGTGCCAGCTCACCACGAGGGAACAATGAGCAGTTCTTC
>TRBV7-8|NA|TRBD2|TRBJ2-1
CASRSYAASGGDDEQFF
TGTGCCAGCAGATCCTATGCGGCTAGCGGAGGGGACGATGAGCAGTTCTTC
>TRBV5-1|NA|NA|TRBJ1-2
CASSLPGKAAGYTF
TGCGCCAGCAGCTTGCCAGGGAAGGCGGCGGGCTACACCTTC
>TRBV5-4|NA|NA|TRBJ2-3
CASSLGHPAVTDTQYF
TGTGCCAGCAGCTTGGGGCATCCCGCAGTGACAGATACGCAGTATTTT
>TRBV2|NA|NA|TRBJ2-7
CASRGAHYEQYF
TGTGCCAGCAGAGGGGCCCACTACGAGCAGTACTTC
>TRBV20-1|NA|TRBD2|TRBJ2-1
CSARAGGPQFF
TGCAGTGCTAGAGCGGGAGGACCGCAGTTCTTC
>TRBV5-1|NA|TRBD1|TRBJ1-4
CASSLGQGANEKLFF
TGCGCCAGCAGCCTAGGACAGGGGGCGAATGAAAAACTGTTTTTT
>TRBV6-5|few|NA|TRBJ2-7
CASSSVGYEQYF
TGTGCCAGCAGCTCGGTCGGTTACGAGCAGTACTTC
>TRBV5-1|once|NA|TRBJ2-1
CASSVPANEQFF
TGCGCCAGCAGTGTGCCAGCGAATGAGCAGTTCTTC
>TRBV7-3|NA|TRBD2|TRBJ2-5
CASSSEGRLAGGGETQYF
TGTGCCAGCAGCTCCGAGGGGAGACTAGCGGGGGGCGGGGAGACCCAGTACTTC
>TRBV29-1|few|NA|TRBJ1-1
CSARVGGNTEAFF
TGCAGCGCCCGGGTCGGGGGAAACACTGAAGCTTTCTTT
>TRBV30|NA|NA|TRBJ2-1
CAWSRGEVNEQFF
TGTGCCTGGTCCCGAGGGGAGGTCAATGAGCAGTTCTTC
>TRBV7-9|NA|NA|TRBJ1-1
CASSPYRVGDTEAFF
TGTGCCAGCAGCCCCTACAGGGTGGGGGACACTGAAGCTTTCTTT
>TRBV6-5|NA|TRBD2|TRBJ2-3
CASSSSAGDTDTQYF
TGTGCCAGCAGTTCCTCGGCGGGAGACACAGATACGCAGTATTTT
>TRBV6-1|NA|TRBD2|TRBJ2-1
CASSEYLGRAEDEQFF
TGTGCCAGCAGTGAATATCTCGGGAGGGCCGAGGATGAGCAGTTCTTC
>TRBV30|NA|NA|TRBJ1-1
CAWSIHPNTEAFF
TGTGCCTGGTCTATCCACCCGAACACTGAAGCTTTCTTT
>TRBV6-1|NA|NA|TRBJ2-7
CASRPNSNSYEQYF
TGTGCCAGCAGGCCGAACTCCAACTCCTACGAGCAGTACTTC
>TRBV5-4|NA|TRBD2|TRBJ2-1
CASSLGGGRRNNEQFF
TGTGCCAGCAGCTTGGGGGGCGGGAGAAGGAACAATGAGCAGTTCTTC
>TRBV7-9|NA|TRBD1|TRBJ2-7
CASSLGRGTVSYEQYF
TGTGCCAGCAGCTTAGGAAGAGGGACAGTCTCCTACGAGCAGTACTTC
>TRBV30|NA|TRBD1|TRBJ2-7
CAWSQGVSYEQYF
TGTGCCTGGAGTCAGGGGGTATCCTACGAGCAGTACTTC
>TRBV9|NA|TRBD1|TRBJ2-7
CASSAYETGSSYEQYF
TGTGCCAGCAGCGCCTACGAGACAGGGAGCTCCTACGAGCAGTACTTC
>TRBV19|NA|NA|TRBJ1-1
CASSIFVNTEAFF
TGTGCCAGTAGTATTTTCGTGAACACTGAAGCTTTCTTT
>TRBV5-1|NA|NA|TRBJ1-1
CASSLRPAGTEAFF
TGCGCCAGCAGCTTGCGCCCGGCGGGCACTGAAGCTTTCTTT
>TRBV25-1|NA|TRBD2|TRBJ2-7
CASSPGGVGYEQYF
TGTGCCAGCAGCCCGGGGGGAGTAGGTTACGAGCAGTACTTC
>TRBV5-1|NA|TRBD2|TRBJ2-3
CASSYGLAATSTDTQYF
TGCGCCAGCAGCTACGGACTAGCGGCCACTAGCACAGATACGCAGTATTTT
>TRBV10-2|NA|TRBD2|TRBJ2-1
CASRLTSGRSSYNEQFF
TGCGCCAGCAGACTGACTAGCGGAAGAAGCTCCTACAATGAGCAGTTCTTC
>TRBV29-1|NA|TRBD1|TRBJ1-2
CSVESVPAGGGYGYTF
TGCAGCGTTGAAAGCGTCCCGGCAGGGGGAGGCTATGGCTACACCTTC
>TRBV7-2|once|NA|TRBJ2-1
CASSHSFGSFYNEQFF
TGTGCCAGCAGCCACTCTTTCGGGAGCTTCTACAATGAGCAGTTCTTC
>TRBV28|NA|NA|TRBJ1-5
CASSFGRVGNQPQHF
TGTGCCAGCAGTTTCGGGAGGGTGGGCAATCAGCCCCAGCATTTT
>TRBV13|NA|TRBD1|TRBJ2-2
CASSPSGQGYTGELFF
TGTGCCAGCAGCCCCTCCGGACAGGGTTACACCGGGGAGCTGTTTTTT
>TRBV30|NA|TRBD1|TRBJ2-2
CAWSVGTVNTGELFF
TGTGCCTGGAGTGTAGGGACAGTGAACACCGGGGAGCTGTTTTTT
>TRBV15|once|NA|TRBJ2-2
CATSRERLGELFF
TGTGCCACCAGCAGAGAGAGGCTCGGGGAGCTGTTTTTT
>TRBV2|NA|NA|TRBJ2-2
CASRGLRRNTGELFF
TGTGCCAGCCGAGGACTTAGGCGGAACACCGGGGAGCTGTTTTTT
>TRBV30|NA|TRBD1|TRBJ1-6
CAWSRQGSYNSPLHF
TGTGCCTGGAGTAGACAGGGCTCCTATAATTCACCCCTCCACTTT
>TRBV19|NA|NA|TRBJ1-5
CASSIAPGLGQPQHF
TGTGCCAGTAGTATAGCACCAGGGTTGGGGCAGCCCCAGCATTTT
>TRBV6-6|once|TRBD1|TRBJ1-5
CASTKTGGNQPQHF
TGTGCCAGCACCAAGACAGGGGGGAATCAGCCCCAGCATTTT
>TRBV5-4|once|TRBD2|TRBJ2-1
CASSRGLENNEQFF
TGTGCCAGCAGCAGAGGACTAGAGAACAATGAGCAGTTCTTC
>TRBV4-1|NA|NA|TRBJ2-7
CASSQGGGQSSYEQYF
TGCGCCAGCAGCCAAGGTGGCGGGCAGAGCTCCTACGAGCAGTACTTC
>TRBV10-3|once|TRBD2|TRBJ2-2
CAIRSGLAGGGTGELFF
TGTGCCATCAGATCGGGACTAGCGGGAGGAGGAACCGGGGAGCTGTTTTTT